This T cell receptor beta chain is drawn from a study of response to subunit inactivated influenza vaccine (dated 2018 in TCRdb). For the wider study: To follow how T cells responded to a trivalent subunit inactivated influenza vaccine, the researchers relied on deep quantitative profiling of the T cell receptor repertoire. The investigation overall reported the following: The authors suggested that each seasonal influenza vaccination may recruit only a limited number of new T cells.

With regard to this clonotype: No cognate antigen has been identified for it. It has no much larger one-base neighbor in the sample; base qualities were not kept.

The library was built by means of RT-PCR. Sequencing relied on an Illumina HiSeq 2500. Using fastp at Q25 and MiXCR, TCRdb reprocessed the public reads and kept productive beta chains. CDR3 protein duplicates are merged, each entry listing the most common genes and DNA. For this sample the table gives under 800,000 distinct CDR3 sequences, of which approximately 15% were detected only once. The top ten clones comprise 6% to 8% of the sample. The CDR3 contains 13 residues, cysteine and phenylalanine counted. The only DNA kept is the CDR3, 39 bases in frame from the first base. The germline V gene encodes CDR1 DFQATT and CDR2 SNEGSKA (reference sequence). Compared with germline, V lacks 3 bases and J lacks 7 bases; bases without a gene match: 4.

The sequencing used PBMCs from blood, collected 14 to 15 days before vaccination. The rearranged segments are TRBV20-1 and TRBJ2-7, with 12 bases matching TRBD2. The receptor comes from a man aged 50 to 60 who received an inactivated influenza vaccine. Donor details come from another sample of the same person, matched by shared clones. The DNA sequence is as follows: TGCAGTGCTAGCGCTAGCGGGAGGGCTGAGCAGTACTTC. The translation is CSASASGRAEQYF.